One and the same sample provided the 19 T cell receptor beta chains below, sequenced in a study of PD-1 blockade in classical Hodgkin lymphoma (dated by TCRdb to 2018 to 2020). According to the study, the label for this sample's time point signals: cycle 1 day 1 (C1D1), immediately before nivolumab initiation. All trial patients had relapsed after autologous stem cell transplantation, with cohorts A, B and C differing in prior brentuximab vedotin exposure. Using a Miltenyi CD8+ T cell isolation kit, CD8+ T cells were purified from thawed PBMCs through magnetic negative selection. The library was made by the immunoSEQ multiplex PCR assay. Not all clones reach the TCRdb copy of this immuneACCESS table, which keeps in-frame sequences only. Checked studies attribute under half of the gap to unresolved V genes and leave the rest unexplained. Counted in this sample were fewer than 30,000 clones; approximately 86% of them appeared once. Of the sample, roughly 6.8% is held by the ten largest clones.

Sample: CD8+ T cells from blood, taken at baseline. These TCRs come from a human donor with classical Hodgkin lymphoma.

This clone was seen a single time. The V gene is TRBV21-1, the J gene TRBJ2-7; the table assigns TRBD1, which was not confirmed against the DNA. TRBV21-1 is classified as a pseudogene. This CDR3 has 16 residues. In DNA, the CDR3 is TGTGCCAGCAGCAGGGACAGAAGCCTTGCCCACTACGAGCAGTACTTC. Its translation is CASSRDRSLAHYEQYF.

This chain uses TRBV5-5 with TRBJ1-1, with a possible D match to TRBD1 (6 bases). Germline lookup yields CDR1 SGHKS and CDR2 YYEKEE (reference sequence). With 7 bases removed from V and 8 bases from J, the gap between germline ends came to 21 bases. The CDR3 sequence is 14 residues long. The CDR3 is CASVHRWGPNEAFF. CDR3 in DNA: TGTGCCAGCGTCCACCGGTGGGGGCCCAACGAAGCTTTCTTT.

This clone was detected only a few times. One end of the junction varies from germline; a read error may be responsible. CDR3 sequence: CASSEGALRFF. The CDR3 coding sequence is TGCGCCAGCAGTGAGGGTGCTTTACGATTCTTC. The chain has TRBV10-2 and TRBJ1-2; no definite D call. The CDR3 consists of 11 residues. Germline lookup yields CDR1 WSHSY and CDR2 SAAADI.

The rearrangement links TRBV27 to TRBJ1-1; 7 bases are a match to TRBD1. Germline V gene data show CDR1 as MNHEY and CDR2 as SMNVEV (reference sequence). The CDR3 has 16 residues. V gave up 3 bases and J gave up 0 bases; unmatched junction bases: 7. DNA of the CDR3: TGTGCCAGCAGTTTTCTACCAGGGGGGATGAACACTGAAGCTTTCTTT. Its translation is CASSFLPGGMNTEAFF.

The CDR3 is CASSPGTGPPNEQFF. The CDR3 bases are TGTGCCAGCAGCCCAGGGACAGGTCCCCCCAATGAGCAGTTCTTC. J is TRBJ2-1 and V is TRBV7-8, with 8 bases that match TRBD1. Unmatched junction bases numbered 9, after V lost 5 bases and J lost 6 bases. CDR1 SGHVS and CDR2 FQNEAQ come from the germline V gene. This CDR3 comprises 15 residues.

This clone was detected only once. This chain connects TRBV7-9 to TRBJ1-4; D unclear. Germline CDR1 SEHNR, CDR2 FQNEAQ (reference sequence). V lost 5 bases, J lost 4 bases, and 8 bases lay in between. CDR3 length: 13 residues. Here the CDR3 reads CASSQVNNEKLFF. The CDR3, as DNA: TGTGCCAGCAGCCAGGTTAATAATGAAAAACTGTTTTTT.

V usage is TRBV9 and J usage is TRBJ2-2; D remains ambiguous. This CDR3 is built from 12 residues. V gave up 4 bases and J gave up 12 bases, with 13 bases separating them. Germline V gives CDR1 SGDLS, CDR2 YYNGEE. CDR3 amino acids: CASSQEDSKLFF. The DNA for the CDR3 is TGTGCCAGCAGCCAAGAGGATTCGAAGCTGTTTTTT.

This clone has more than one count but fewer than ten. The genes are TRBV2 and TRBJ2-7; D not certain. The V end was cut by 4 bases, the J end by 8 bases, with 12 bases between. The length of the CDR3 is 12 residues. Germline CDR1 reads SNHLY; CDR2 reads FYNNEI. The CDR3 DNA sequence: TGTGCCAGCAGTGGACGAACCCTTAAGCAGTACTTC. Translating it yields CASSGRTLKQYF.

This sequence joins TRBV5-1 and TRBJ1-2, with D possibly being TRBD1 (5 bases). V dropped 6 bases and J dropped 2 bases, with 17 bases sitting between them. Looked up from germline, CDR1 is SGHRS and CDR2 is YFSETQ. CDR3 length: 15 amino acids. In DNA form, the CDR3 reads TGCGCCAGCACCTCAACGGGGGACGGGAACTATGGCTACACCTTC. Protein: CASTSTGDGNYGYTF.

This clone was observed a single time. CDR3 in DNA: TGTGCCAGCAGTTTAGGCGACACCCTGACAGATACGCAGTATTTT. Translating it yields CASSLGDTLTDTQYF. J is TRBJ2-3 and V is TRBV28; D is uncertain. V was trimmed by 2 bases and J by 3 bases, leaving 12 bases between them. This CDR3 spans 15 amino acids. Germline V gene data show CDR1 as MDHEN and CDR2 as SYDVKM.

The V gene is TRBV30, the J gene TRBJ1-1; D uncertain. V was trimmed by 3 bases and J by 0 bases, leaving 14 bases between them. This CDR3 comprises 15 residues. Germline CDR1 reads GTSNPN; CDR2 reads SVGIG (reference sequence). This chain's CDR3 is CAWSVYTKMNTEAFF. CDR3 DNA sequence: TGTGCCTGGAGCGTCTATACTAAAATGAACACTGAAGCTTTCTTT.

The chain links TRBV25-1 to TRBJ1-5; D not resolved. The CDR3 consists of 14 residues. V lost 1 base to trimming and J lost 4 bases, with 8 bases between them. Per germline, CDR1 MGHDK and CDR2 SYGVNS. CDR3 in amino acids: CASSEFLANQPQHF. Written as DNA, the CDR3 is TGTGCCAGCAGTGAATTCCTGGCTAATCAGCCCCAGCATTTT.

The chain combines TRBV13 with TRBJ2-3; TRBD2 aligns across 11 bases. CDR1 PRHDT and CDR2 FYEKMQ come from the germline V gene (reference sequence). The CDR3 runs 18 residues. V lost 5 bases and J lost 6; bases outside the gene matches: 16. The CDR3 region is CASSIEQLTSGNEDTQYF. The CDR3, as DNA: TGTGCCAGCAGCATAGAACAATTGACTAGCGGGAACGAGGATACGCAGTATTTT.

The chain joins TRBV6-5 to TRBJ1-2; D is undetermined. The V gene's germline CDR1 is MNHEY and CDR2 SVGAGI. The CDR3 has 13 residues. V was cut by 2 bases and J by 6 bases, with 10 bases left in between. The CDR3 loop reads CASSYGGSDGYTF. Written as DNA, the CDR3 is TGTGCCAGCAGTTACGGTGGGTCAGATGGCTACACCTTC.

The chain links TRBV6-5 to TRBJ1-4; no clear D. Per germline, CDR1 MNHEY and CDR2 SVGAGI. This CDR3 has 12 amino acids. Deletions cut 4 bases from V and 12 bases from J, with 12 bases between. The CDR3 DNA follows: TGTGCCAGCAGTTTACTCGAAGGGCAACTGTTTTTT. It encodes CASSLLEGQLFF.

CDR3 DNA sequence: TGCGCCAGCAGCCAAGAAGGGTCAGGGGCGGGCTACGAGCAGTACTTC. Its protein product is CASSQEGSGAGYEQYF. The chain is built from TRBV4-1 and TRBJ2-7; TRBD1 might be the D (6 bases). Per the germline V gene, CDR1 is MGHRA and CDR2 is YSYEKL. V lost 0 bases and J 3 bases, leaving 15 bases between the germline ends. The CDR3 runs 16 residues.

The chain couples TRBV11-2 to TRBJ2-3; 7 bases map to TRBD2. The germline gives CDR1 SGHAT, CDR2 FQNNGV. CDR3 length: 17 amino acids. The V segment lost 5 bases and the J segment 1 base; nucleotides outside the gene matches: 12. The CDR3, as DNA: TGTGCCAGCAGCGAAACCCCAGTTGCGGGGGGCACAGATACGCAGTATTTT. Translated, it gives CASSETPVAGGTDTQYF.

This chain links TRBV14 with TRBJ2-7; no reliable D call. This CDR3 spans 13 amino acids. Germline V lookup: CDR1 SGHDN, CDR2 FVKESK. V shed 4 bases and J shed 6 bases, with 13 bases lying between them. The CDR3 reads CASSLESTAEQYF. The CDR3 nucleotides read TGTGCCAGCAGCCTAGAATCCACCGCCGAGCAGTACTTC.

This clone was recorded a few times. V is TRBV27 and J is TRBJ1-4; D unclear. The V end was cut by 3 bases, the J end by 13 bases, with 15 bases between. The germline V gene has CDR1 MNHEY and CDR2 SMNVEV (reference sequence). The CDR3 totals 13 residues. The CDR3 here is CASSLSGPSRLFF. CDR3 DNA sequence: TGTGCCAGCAGTTTGTCCGGGCCCTCAAGACTGTTTTTT. The full variable domain, its missing parts supplied by reference TRBV27 and TRBJ1-4, is EAQVTQNPRYLITVTGKKLTVTCSQNMNHEYMSWYRQDPGLGLRQIYYSMNVEVTDKGDVPEGYKVSRKEKRNFPLILESPSPNQTSLYFCASSLSGPSRLFFGSGTQLSVL.